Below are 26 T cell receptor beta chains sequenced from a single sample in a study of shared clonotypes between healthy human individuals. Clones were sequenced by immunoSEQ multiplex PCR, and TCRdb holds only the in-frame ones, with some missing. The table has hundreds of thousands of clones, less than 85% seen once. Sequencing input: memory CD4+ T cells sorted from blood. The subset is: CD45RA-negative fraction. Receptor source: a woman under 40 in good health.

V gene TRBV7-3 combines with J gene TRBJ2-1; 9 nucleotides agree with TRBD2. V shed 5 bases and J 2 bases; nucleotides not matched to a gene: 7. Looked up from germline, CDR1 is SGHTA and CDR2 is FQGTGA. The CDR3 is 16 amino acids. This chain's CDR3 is CASSARLADPYNEQFF. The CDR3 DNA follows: TGTGCCAGCAGCGCCAGACTAGCGGACCCCTACAATGAGCAGTTCTTC.

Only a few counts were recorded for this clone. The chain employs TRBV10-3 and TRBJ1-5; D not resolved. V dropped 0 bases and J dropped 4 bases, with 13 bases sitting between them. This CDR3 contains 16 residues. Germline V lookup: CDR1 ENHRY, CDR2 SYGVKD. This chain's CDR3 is CAISESMVQANQPQHF. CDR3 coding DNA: TGTGCCATCAGTGAGTCGATGGTTCAGGCAAATCAGCCCCAGCATTTT.

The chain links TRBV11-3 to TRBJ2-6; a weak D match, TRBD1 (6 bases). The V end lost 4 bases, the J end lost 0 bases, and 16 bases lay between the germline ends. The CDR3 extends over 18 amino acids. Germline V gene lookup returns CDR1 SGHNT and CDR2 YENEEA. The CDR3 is CASSSWGQALSGANVLTF. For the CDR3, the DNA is TGTGCCAGCAGCTCCTGGGGGCAGGCCCTCTCTGGGGCCAACGTCCTGACTTTC.

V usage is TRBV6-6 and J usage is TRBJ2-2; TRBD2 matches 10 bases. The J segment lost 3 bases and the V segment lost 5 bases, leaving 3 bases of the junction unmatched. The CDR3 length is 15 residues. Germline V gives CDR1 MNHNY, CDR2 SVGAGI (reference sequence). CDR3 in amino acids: CASSPTSGDTGELFF. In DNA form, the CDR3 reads TGTGCCAGCAGTCCTACTAGCGGGGACACCGGGGAGCTGTTTTTT.

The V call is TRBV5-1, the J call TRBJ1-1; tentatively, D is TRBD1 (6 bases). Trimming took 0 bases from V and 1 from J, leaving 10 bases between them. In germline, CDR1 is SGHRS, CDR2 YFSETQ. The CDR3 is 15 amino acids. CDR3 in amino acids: CASSLDGGGNTEAFF. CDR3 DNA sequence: TGCGCCAGCAGCTTGGATGGGGGCGGGAACACTGAAGCTTTCTTT.

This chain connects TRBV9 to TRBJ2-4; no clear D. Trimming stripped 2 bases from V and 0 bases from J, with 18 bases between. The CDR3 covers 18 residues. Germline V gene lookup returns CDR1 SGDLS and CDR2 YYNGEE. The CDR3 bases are TGTGCCAGCAGCGTCGGAGCGCGTGAAAGGTTAGCCAAAAACATTCAGTACTTC. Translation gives CASSVGARERLAKNIQYF. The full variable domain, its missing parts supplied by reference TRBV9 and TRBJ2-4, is DSGVTQTPKHLITATGQRVTLRCSPRSGDLSVYWYQQSLDQGLQFLIQYYNGEERAKGNILERFSAQQFPDLHSELNLSSLELGDSALYFCASSVGARERLAKNIQYFGAGTRLSVL.

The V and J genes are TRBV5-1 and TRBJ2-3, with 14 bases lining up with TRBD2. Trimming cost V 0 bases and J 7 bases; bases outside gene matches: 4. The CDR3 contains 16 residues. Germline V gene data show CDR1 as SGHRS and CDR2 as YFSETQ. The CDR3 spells CASSLGTSGRKNTQYF. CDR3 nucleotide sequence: TGCGCCAGCAGCTTGGGGACTAGCGGGAGGAAAAATACGCAGTATTTT. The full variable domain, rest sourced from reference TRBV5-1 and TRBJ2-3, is KAGVTQTPRYLIKTRGQQVTLSCSPISGHRSVSWYQQTPGQGLQFLFEYFSETQRNKGNFPGRFSGRQFSNSRSEMNVSTLELGDSALYLCASSLGTSGRKNTQYFGPGTRLTVL.

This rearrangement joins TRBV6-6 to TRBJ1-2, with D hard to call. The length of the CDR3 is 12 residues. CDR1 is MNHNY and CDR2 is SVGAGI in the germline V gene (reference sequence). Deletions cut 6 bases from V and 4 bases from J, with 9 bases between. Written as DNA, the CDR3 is TGTGCCAGCAGACCGGGTTCCTATGGCTACACCTTC. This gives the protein CASRPGSYGYTF.

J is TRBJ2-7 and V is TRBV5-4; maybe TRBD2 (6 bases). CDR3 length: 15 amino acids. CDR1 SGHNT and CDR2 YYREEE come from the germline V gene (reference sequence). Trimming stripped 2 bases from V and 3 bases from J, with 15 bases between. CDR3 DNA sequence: TGTGCCAGCAGCTTTCTTAGCGGTCCCAGCTACGAGCAGTACTTC. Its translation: CASSFLSGPSYEQYF.

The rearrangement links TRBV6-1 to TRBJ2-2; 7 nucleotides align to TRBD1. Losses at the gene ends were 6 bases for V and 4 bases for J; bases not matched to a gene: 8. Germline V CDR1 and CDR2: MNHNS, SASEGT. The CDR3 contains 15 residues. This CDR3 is CASRDPRQGTGELFF. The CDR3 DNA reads TGTGCCAGCAGAGACCCTCGACAGGGCACCGGGGAGCTGTTTTTT.

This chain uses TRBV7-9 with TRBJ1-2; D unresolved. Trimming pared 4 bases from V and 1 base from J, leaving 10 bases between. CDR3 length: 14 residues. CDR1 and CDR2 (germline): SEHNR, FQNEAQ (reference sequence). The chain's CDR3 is CASSSTTYNYGYTF. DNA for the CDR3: TGTGCCAGCAGCTCCACGACATATAACTATGGCTACACCTTC.

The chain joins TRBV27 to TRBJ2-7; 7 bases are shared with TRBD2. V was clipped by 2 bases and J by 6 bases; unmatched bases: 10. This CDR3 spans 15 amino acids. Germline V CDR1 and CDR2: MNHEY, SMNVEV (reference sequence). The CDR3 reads CASSLSAAGETEQYF. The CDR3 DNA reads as TGTGCCAGCAGTTTAAGCGCCGCGGGGGAGACCGAGCAGTACTTC.

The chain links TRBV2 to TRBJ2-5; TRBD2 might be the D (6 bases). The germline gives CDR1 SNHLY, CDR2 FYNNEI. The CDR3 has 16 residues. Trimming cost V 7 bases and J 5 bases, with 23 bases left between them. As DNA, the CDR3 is TGTGCCAGCACCGGAAGCGGCGGGGCGCTGAGGGAGACCCAGTACTTC. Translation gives CASTGSGGALRETQYF.

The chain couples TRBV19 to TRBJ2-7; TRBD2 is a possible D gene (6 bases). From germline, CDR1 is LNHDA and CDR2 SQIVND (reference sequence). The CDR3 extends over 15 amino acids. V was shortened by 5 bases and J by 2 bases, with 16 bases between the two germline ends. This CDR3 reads CASSPRVGGTYEQYF. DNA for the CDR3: TGTGCCAGTAGTCCCCGGGTCGGAGGGACCTACGAGCAGTACTTC.

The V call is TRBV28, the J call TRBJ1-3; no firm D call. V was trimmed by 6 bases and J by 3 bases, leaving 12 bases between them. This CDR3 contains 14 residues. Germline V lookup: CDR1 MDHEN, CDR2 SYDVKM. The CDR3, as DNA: TGTGCCAGCAGATCCCGGAACAGTGGAAACACCATATATTTT. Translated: CASRSRNSGNTIYF.

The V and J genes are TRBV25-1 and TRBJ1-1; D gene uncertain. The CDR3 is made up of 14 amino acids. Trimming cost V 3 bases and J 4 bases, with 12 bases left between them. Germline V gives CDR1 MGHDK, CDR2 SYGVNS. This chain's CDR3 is CASSDRRAATEAFF. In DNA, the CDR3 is TGTGCCAGCAGTGATAGGAGGGCAGCCACTGAAGCTTTCTTT.

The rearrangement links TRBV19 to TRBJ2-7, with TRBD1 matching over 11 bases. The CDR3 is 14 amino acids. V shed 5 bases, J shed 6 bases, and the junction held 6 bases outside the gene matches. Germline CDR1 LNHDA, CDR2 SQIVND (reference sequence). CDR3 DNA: TGTGCCAGTAGTCGGACAGGGGGCGGGAGCGAGCAGTACTTC. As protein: CASSRTGGGSEQYF.

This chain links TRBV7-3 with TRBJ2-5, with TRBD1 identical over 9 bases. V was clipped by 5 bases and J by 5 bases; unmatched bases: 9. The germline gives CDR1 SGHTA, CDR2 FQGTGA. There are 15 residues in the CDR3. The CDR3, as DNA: TGTGCCAGCAGCACGGGACAGGGAGGGAGGGAGACCCAGTACTTC. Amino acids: CASSTGQGGRETQYF.

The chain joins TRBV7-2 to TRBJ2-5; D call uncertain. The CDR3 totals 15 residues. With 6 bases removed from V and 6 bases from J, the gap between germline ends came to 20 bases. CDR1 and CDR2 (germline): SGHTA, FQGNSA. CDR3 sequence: CASSQLDWSGKTQYF. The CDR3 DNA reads TGTGCCAGCAGTCAATTGGATTGGAGTGGGAAGACCCAGTACTTC.

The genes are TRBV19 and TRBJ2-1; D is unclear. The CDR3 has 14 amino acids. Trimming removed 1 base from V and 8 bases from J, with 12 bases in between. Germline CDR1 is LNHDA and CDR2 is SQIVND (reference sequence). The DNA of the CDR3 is TGTGCCAGTAGTATAGCCGTAGGAAGCGATGAGCAGTTCTTC. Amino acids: CASSIAVGSDEQFF.

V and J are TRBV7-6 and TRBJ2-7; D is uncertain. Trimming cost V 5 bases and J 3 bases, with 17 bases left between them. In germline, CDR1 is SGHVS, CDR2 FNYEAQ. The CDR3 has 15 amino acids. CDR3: CASSEDWVRDYEQYF. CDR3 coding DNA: TGTGCCAGCAGCGAGGATTGGGTTAGGGACTACGAGCAGTACTTC. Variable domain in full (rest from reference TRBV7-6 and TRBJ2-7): GAGVSQSPRYKVTKRGQDVALRCDPISGHVSLYWYRQALGQGPEFLTYFNYEAQQDKSGLPNDRFSAERPEGSISTLTIQRTEQRDSAMYRCASSEDWVRDYEQYFGPGTRLTVT.

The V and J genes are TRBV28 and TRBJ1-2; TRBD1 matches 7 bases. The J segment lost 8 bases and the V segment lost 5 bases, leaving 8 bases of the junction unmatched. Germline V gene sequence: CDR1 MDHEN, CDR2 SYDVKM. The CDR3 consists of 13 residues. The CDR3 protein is CASSSRGLKGYTF. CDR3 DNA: TGTGCCAGCAGTAGTAGGGGGCTAAAGGGCTACACCTTC.

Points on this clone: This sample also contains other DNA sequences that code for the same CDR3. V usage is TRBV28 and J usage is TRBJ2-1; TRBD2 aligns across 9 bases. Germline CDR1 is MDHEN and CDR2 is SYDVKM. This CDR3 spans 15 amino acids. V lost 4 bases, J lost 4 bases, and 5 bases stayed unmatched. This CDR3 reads CASSSLAGPYNEQFF. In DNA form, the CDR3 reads TGTGCCAGCAGTTCCCTAGCGGGACCATACAATGAGCAGTTCTTC.

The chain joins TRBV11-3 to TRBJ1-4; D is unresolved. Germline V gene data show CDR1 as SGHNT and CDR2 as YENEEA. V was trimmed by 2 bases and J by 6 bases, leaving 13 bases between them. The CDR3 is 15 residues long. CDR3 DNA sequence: TGTGCCAGCAGCTTATATCGGGGTATTGATGAAAAACTGTTTTTT. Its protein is CASSLYRGIDEKLFF.

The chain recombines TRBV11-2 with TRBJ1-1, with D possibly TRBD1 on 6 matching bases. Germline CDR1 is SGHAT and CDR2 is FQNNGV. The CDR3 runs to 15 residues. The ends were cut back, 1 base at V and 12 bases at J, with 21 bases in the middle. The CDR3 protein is CASSLGVVGGVMSFF. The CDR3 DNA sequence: TGTGCCAGCAGCTTAGGGGTCGTGGGGGGCGTGATGTCTTTCTTT.

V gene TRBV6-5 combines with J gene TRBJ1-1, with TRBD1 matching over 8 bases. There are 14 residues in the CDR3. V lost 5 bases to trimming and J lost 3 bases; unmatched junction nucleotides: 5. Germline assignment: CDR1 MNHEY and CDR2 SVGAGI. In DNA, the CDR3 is TGTGCCAGCAGTCGGACAGGGTTGCACACTGAAGCTTTCTTT. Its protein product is CASSRTGLHTEAFF.